This T cell receptor (beta chain) originates from a study of neurological immune-mediated disorders. The V gene lost 4 bases and the J gene lost 3 bases, with 15 bases spanning the gap. The CDR3 spans 15 residues. Germline CDR1 reads SEHNR; CDR2 reads FQNEAQ (reference sequence). TCRdb called the 5' RACE reads again in MiXCR, with one record for every CDR3 protein. The table has about 24,000 distinct CDR3 sequences, about an eighth seen once. The receptor was isolated from a woman aged 40 to 50 with HTLV-1-associated myelopathy (HAM/TSP). The V call is TRBV7-9, the J call TRBJ1-1; unclear D gene. The sample taken for sequencing was PBMCs. The CDR3 DNA reads as TGTGCCAGCAGCTCCACCGCGGTCAGCCACACTGAAGCTTTCTTT. Protein: CASSSTAVSHTEAFF.